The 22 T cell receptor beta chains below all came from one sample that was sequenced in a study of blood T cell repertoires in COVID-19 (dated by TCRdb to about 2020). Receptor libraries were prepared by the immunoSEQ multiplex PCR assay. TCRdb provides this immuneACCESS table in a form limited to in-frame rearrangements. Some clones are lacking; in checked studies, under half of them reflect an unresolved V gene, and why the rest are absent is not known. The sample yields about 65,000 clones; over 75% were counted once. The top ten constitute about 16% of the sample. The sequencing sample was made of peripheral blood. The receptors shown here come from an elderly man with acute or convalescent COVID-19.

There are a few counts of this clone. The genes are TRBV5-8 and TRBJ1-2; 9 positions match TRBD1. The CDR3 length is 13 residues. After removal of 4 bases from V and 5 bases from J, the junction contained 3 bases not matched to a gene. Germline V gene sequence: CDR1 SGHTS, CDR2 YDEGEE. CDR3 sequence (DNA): TGTGCCAGCAGCCGGGGACAGGGTTATGGCTACACCTTC. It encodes CASSRGQGYGYTF. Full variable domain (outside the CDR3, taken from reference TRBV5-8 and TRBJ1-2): EAGVTQSPTHLIKTRGQQATLRCSPISGHTSVYWYQQALGLGLQFLLWYDEGEERNRGNFPPRFSGRQFPNYSSELNVNALELEDSALYLCASSRGQGYGYTFGSGTRLTVV.

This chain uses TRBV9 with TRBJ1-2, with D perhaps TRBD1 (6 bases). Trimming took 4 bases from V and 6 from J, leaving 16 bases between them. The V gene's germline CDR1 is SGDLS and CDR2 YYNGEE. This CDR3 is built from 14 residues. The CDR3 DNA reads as TGTGCCAGCAGCAACAGGGTTTCGCTGAATGGCTACACCTTC. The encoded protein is CASSNRVSLNGYTF.

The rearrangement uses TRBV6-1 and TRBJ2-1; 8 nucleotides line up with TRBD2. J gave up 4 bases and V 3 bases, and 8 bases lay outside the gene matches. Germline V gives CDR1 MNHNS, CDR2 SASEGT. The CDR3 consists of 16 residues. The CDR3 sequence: CASSELVAGTYNEQFF. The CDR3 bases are TGTGCCAGCAGTGAGCTAGTAGCGGGGACTTACAATGAGCAGTTCTTC.

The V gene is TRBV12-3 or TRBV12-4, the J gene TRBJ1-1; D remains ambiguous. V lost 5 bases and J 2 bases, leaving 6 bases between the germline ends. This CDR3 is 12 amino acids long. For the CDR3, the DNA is TGTGCCAGCAGTAGACAAAACACTGAAGCTTTCTTT. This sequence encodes CASSRQNTEAFF.

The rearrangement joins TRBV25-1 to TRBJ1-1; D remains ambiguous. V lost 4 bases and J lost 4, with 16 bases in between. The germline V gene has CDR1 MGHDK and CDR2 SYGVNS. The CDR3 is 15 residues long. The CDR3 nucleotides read TGTGCCAGCAGTGGTCATATGGGAGGAGGCACTGAAGCTTTCTTT. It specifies CASSGHMGGGTEAFF.

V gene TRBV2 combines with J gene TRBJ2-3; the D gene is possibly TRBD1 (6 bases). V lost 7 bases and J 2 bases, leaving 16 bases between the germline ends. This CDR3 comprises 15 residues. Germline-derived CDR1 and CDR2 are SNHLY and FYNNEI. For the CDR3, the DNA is TGTGCCAGCATAGGTTCCTCAGGGGACACAGATACGCAGTATTTT. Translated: CASIGSSGDTDTQYF.

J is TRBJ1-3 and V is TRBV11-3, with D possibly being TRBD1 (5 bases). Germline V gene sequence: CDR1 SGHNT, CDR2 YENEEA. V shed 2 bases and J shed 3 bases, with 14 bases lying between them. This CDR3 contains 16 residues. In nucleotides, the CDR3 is TGTGCCAGCAGCTTAATGACCAGGGTATATGGAAACACCATATATTTT. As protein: CASSLMTRVYGNTIYF. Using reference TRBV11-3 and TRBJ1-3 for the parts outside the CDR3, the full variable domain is EAGVVQSPRYKIIEKKQPVAFWCNPISGHNTLYWYLQNLGQGPELLIRYENEEAVDDSQLPKDRFSAERLKGVDSTLKIQPAELGDSAVYLCASSLMTRVYGNTIYFGEGSWLTVV.

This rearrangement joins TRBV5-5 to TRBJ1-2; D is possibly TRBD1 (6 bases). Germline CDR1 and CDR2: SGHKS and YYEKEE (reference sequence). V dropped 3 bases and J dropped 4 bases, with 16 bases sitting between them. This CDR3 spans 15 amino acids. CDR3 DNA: TGTGCCAGCAGCTCGATCCGGGACAAATTCTATGGCTACACCTTC. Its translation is CASSSIRDKFYGYTF.

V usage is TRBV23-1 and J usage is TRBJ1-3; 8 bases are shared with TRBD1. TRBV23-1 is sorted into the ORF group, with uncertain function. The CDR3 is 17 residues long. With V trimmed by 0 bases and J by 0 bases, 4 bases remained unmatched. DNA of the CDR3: TGCGCCAGCAGTCAATCGGGGACAGGCGTCTCTGGAAACACCATATATTTT. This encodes CASSQSGTGVSGNTIYF.

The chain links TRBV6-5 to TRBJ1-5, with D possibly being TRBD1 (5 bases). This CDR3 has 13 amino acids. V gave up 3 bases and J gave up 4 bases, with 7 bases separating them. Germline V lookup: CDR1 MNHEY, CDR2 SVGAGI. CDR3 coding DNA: TGTGCCAGCAGTTATGGGGGGAATCAGCCCCAGCATTTT. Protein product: CASSYGGNQPQHF.

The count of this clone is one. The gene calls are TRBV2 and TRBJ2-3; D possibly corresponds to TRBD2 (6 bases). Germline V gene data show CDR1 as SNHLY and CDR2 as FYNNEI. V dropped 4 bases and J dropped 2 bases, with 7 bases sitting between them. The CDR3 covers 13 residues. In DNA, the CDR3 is TGTGCCAGCAGTGGGGACTTCACAGATACGCAGTATTTT. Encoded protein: CASSGDFTDTQYF.

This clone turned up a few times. The CDR3 bases are TGTGCCAGTAGTAACGGGTTATTCGGCGCTCAGCCCCAGCATTTT. It translates to CASSNGLFGAQPQHF. The chain uses TRBV19 and TRBJ1-5; D unclear. Per germline, CDR1 LNHDA and CDR2 SQIVND (reference sequence). Trimming removed 4 bases at V and 6 bases at J, with 16 bases between. The CDR3 covers 15 residues.

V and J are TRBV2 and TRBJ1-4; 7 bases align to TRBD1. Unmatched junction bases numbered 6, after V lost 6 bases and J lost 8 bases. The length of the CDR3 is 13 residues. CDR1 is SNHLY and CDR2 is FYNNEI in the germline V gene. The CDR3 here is CASREQGREKLFF. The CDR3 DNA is TGTGCCAGCAGAGAACAGGGGCGGGAAAAACTGTTTTTT.

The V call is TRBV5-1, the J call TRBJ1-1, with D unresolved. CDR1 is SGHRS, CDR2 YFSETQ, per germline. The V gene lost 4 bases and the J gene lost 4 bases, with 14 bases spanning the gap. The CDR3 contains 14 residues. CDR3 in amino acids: CASSPQGTGTEAFF. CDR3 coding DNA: TGCGCCAGCAGCCCGCAAGGCACGGGCACTGAAGCTTTCTTT.

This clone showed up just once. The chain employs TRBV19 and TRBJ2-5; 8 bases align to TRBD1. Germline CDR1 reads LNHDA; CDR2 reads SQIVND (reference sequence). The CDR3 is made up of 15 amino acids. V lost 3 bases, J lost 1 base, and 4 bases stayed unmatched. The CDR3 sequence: CASSIRDRLQETQYF. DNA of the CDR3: TGTGCCAGTAGTATCCGGGACAGGCTCCAAGAGACCCAGTACTTC.

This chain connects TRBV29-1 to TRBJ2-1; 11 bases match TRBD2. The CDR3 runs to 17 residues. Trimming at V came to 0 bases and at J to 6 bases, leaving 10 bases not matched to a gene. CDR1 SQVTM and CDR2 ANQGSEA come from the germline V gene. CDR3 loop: CSVEDVRVAGGPNEQFF. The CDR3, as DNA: TGCAGCGTTGAAGATGTTAGGGTAGCGGGGGGGCCCAATGAGCAGTTCTTC.

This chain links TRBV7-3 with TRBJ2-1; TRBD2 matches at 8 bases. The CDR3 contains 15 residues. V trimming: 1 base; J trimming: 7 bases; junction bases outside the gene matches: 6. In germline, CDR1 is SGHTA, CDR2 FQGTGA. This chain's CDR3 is CASSLNRGGRNEQFF. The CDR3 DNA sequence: TGTGCCAGCAGCTTAAATCGGGGGGGCCGTAATGAGCAGTTCTTC.

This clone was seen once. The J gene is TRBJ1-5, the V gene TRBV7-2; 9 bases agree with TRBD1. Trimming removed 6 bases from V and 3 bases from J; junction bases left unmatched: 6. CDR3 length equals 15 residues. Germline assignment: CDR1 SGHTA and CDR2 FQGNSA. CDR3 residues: CASRGTGPINQPQHF. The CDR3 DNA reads TGTGCCAGCAGAGGGACAGGGCCGATCAATCAGCCCCAGCATTTT.

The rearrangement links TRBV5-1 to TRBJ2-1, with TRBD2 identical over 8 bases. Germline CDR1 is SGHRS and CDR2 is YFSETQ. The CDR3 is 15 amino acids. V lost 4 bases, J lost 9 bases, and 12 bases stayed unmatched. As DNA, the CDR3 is TGCGCCAGCAGCCGGGATGCGGGGGGTAGGGTTGAGCAGTTCTTC. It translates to CASSRDAGGRVEQFF.

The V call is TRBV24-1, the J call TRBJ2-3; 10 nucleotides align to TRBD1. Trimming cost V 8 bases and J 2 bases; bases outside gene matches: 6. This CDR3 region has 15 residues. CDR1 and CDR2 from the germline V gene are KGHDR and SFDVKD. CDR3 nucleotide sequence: TGTGCCACCATGGGGACAGGGGAGCCCACAGATACGCAGTATTTT. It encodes CATMGTGEPTDTQYF.

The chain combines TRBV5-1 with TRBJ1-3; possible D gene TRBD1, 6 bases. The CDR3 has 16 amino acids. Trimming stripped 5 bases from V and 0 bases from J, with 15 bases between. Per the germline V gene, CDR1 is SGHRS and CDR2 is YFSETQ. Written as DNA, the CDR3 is TGCGCCAGCAGTCCTGGACAGCAAAGCTCTGGAAACACCATATATTTT. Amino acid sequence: CASSPGQQSSGNTIYF.

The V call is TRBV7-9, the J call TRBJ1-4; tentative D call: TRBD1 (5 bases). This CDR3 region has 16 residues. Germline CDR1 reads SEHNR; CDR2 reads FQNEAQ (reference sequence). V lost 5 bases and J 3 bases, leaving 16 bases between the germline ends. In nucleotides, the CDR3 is TGTGCCAGCAGCGAAGACCAGGGATCGGCTAATGAAAAACTGTTTTTT. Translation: CASSEDQGSANEKLFF.